This TCR beta chain derives from a study of blood T cell repertoires in COVID-19. Looking at the study overall: Acute and convalescent COVID-19 specimens originated in the United States, Italy and Spain.

Here immunoSEQ multiplex PCR was the method, and the copy in TCRdb shows in-frame clones only, minus some. The sample includes just under 90,000 clones, 88% of them seen just once. The source material was peripheral blood. This clonotype was obtained from a man aged 55 to 70 with acute or convalescent COVID-19.

DNA for the CDR3: TGTGCCATCAGTGCGCTAGCGGGGGGCCAGGCAGATACGCAGTATTTT. Its protein is CAISALAGGQADTQYF. The chain uses TRBV10-3 and TRBJ2-3; 11 bases are shared with TRBD2. The trim removed 4 bases at V and 4 bases at J, leaving 7 bases unmatched. This CDR3 contains 16 residues. Germline V gives CDR1 ENHRY, CDR2 SYGVKD.